This paragraph reports one TCR beta chain. This sample was taken from a study of blood T cell repertoires in COVID-19. About the study: Sites in the United States, Italy and Spain provided acute and convalescent COVID-19 samples.

The CDR3 runs to 13 residues. The V gene's germline CDR1 is SNHLY and CDR2 FYNNEI. The ends were cut back, 3 bases at V and 6 bases at J, with 11 bases in the middle. Sequenced by immunoSEQ multiplex PCR; TCRdb stores in-frame clones only, minus some. Counted here are around 110,000 clones, 65% to 75% occurring once; the ten biggest clones make up approximately 0.9%. The sequenced material came from peripheral blood. This sequence originates from a human donor with acute or convalescent COVID-19. The donor label of this sample is uncertain. This chain connects TRBV2 to TRBJ1-2, with a tentative D call TRBD1 (6 bases). The CDR3 DNA follows: TGTGCCAGCAGTGACAGGGGCCGGAATGGCTACACCTTC. Protein sequence: CASSDRGRNGYTF.